What follows are 8 T cell receptor beta chains derived from one specimen sequenced in a study of T cells in Graves' hyperthyroidism and ophthalmopathy. The CDR3 regions of TCR beta were amplified from RNA transcripts. The HTBI primer set served for first-round RT-PCR of the TCR CDR3. TCRdb reanalysed the multiplex PCR reads using MiXCR and keeps one entry per CDR3 protein. This table holds about 400,000 distinct CDR3 sequences, roughly 15% found once. Sequencing was performed on blood. The receptors come from a woman in her 30s with Graves' ophthalmopathy.

The chain is built from TRBV6-1 and TRBJ2-5; the D is unclear. The CDR3 sequence is 15 residues long. The V end lost 3 bases, the J end lost 7 bases, and 18 bases lay between the germline ends. The germline gives CDR1 MNHNS, CDR2 SASEGT. The CDR3 sequence is CASSDWFGRSVTQYF. In DNA form, the CDR3 reads TGTGCCAGCAGTGATTGGTTTGGCCGGTCTGTGACCCAGTACTTC.

This clonotype was picked up many times. The chain combines TRBV25-1 with TRBJ2-2, with 7 bases fitting TRBD2. Trimming took 2 bases from V and 6 from J; bases not matched to a gene: 12. Per germline, CDR1 MGHDK and CDR2 SYGVNS. This CDR3 is built from 17 residues. The CDR3 bases are TGTGCCAGCAGTGAACGGGGACTAAATAAGGATCCCGGGGAGCTGTTTTTT. Encoded protein: CASSERGLNKDPGELFF.

V and J are TRBV4-2 and TRBJ2-6; the D gene is possibly TRBD2 (5 bases). Trimming shortened V by 5 bases and J by 0 bases, and 11 bases separated the two germline ends. The CDR3 length is 16 residues. CDR1 and CDR2 (germline): LGHNA, YNFKEQ. CDR3 in amino acids: CASSERRLSGANVLTF. The CDR3 DNA sequence: TGTGCCAGCAGCGAGCGGCGCCTCTCTGGGGCCAACGTCCTGACTTTC.

This clonotype was seen ten or more times. The chain recombines TRBV30 with TRBJ1-1, with TRBD1 matching over 8 bases. Germline trimming cut 8 bases from V and 5 bases from J; bases unmatched to any gene: 19. The germline CDR1 and CDR2 sequences are GTSNPN and SVGIG (reference sequence). The CDR3 sequence is 16 residues long. CDR3 protein: CAGRTGLKQLVTEAFF. The CDR3, as DNA: TGTGCCGGAAGGACAGGGCTAAAACAGTTGGTGACTGAAGCTTTCTTT.

This clonotype was counted only a few times. V is TRBV20-1 and J is TRBJ2-3; 8 nucleotides match TRBD2. After removal of 0 bases from V and 2 bases from J, the junction contained 13 bases not matched to a gene. Germline loops: CDR1 DFQATT, CDR2 SNEGSKA (reference sequence). The CDR3 extends over 18 amino acids. CDR3 coding DNA: TGCAGTGCTAGAGATCCGGTCATCGGGGGGGAGATCACAGATACGCAGTATTTT. Translated: CSARDPVIGGEITDTQYF.

The gene calls are TRBV6-4 and TRBJ2-3; no clear D. Germline CDR1 reads MRHNA; CDR2 reads SNTAGT. The V end lost 0 bases, the J end lost 3 bases, and 7 bases lay between the germline ends. The CDR3 has 14 residues. The CDR3 DNA is TGTGCCAGCAGTGACTCGATGACTACAGATACGCAGTATTTT. Amino acid sequence: CASSDSMTTDTQYF.

This chain connects TRBV2 to TRBJ1-5, with no clear D. This CDR3 spans 12 amino acids. V lost 4 bases and J lost 6, with 7 bases in between. The germline V gene encodes CDR1 SNHLY and CDR2 FYNNEI. Here the CDR3 reads CASSAESQPQHF. The DNA of the CDR3 is TGTGCCAGCAGTGCGGAAAGTCAGCCCCAGCATTTT.

In this sample, this clonotype turned up many times. J is TRBJ1-1 and V is TRBV7-8; D is perhaps TRBD1 (5 bases). CDR1 and CDR2 from the germline V gene are SGHVS and FQNEAQ. There are 16 residues in the CDR3. V was trimmed by 1 base and J by 8 bases, leaving 20 bases between them. In DNA form, the CDR3 reads TGTGCCAGCAGCTTAGTCACTCAGGGCCACGCCACAGAAGCTTTCTTT. This gives the protein CASSLVTQGHATEAFF.